Sequencing of this T cell receptor (beta chain) was carried out in a study of control samples from healthy donors and cancer patients. Sequencing was performed with immunoSEQ multiplex PCR; in TCRdb, only in-frame clones are kept and a portion is missing. The table includes some 110,000 clones, 93% detected once. Material for sequencing was blood. This TCR was recovered from a man aged 30 to 45 in good health.

In DNA, the CDR3 is TGTGCCAGCATGCTATGGGAGGGCGAAAAACTGTTTTTT. Its protein is CASMLWEGEKLFF. This rearrangement joins TRBV6-5 to TRBJ1-4, with unresolved D. CDR3 size: 13 residues. Trimming cost V 7 bases and J 8 bases, with 14 bases left between them. From germline, CDR1 is MNHEY and CDR2 SVGAGI.